The clone carrying this TCR beta chain was detected only once. Its antigen is unidentified. There are 20 residues in the CDR3. The germline V gene has CDR1 SGHRS and CDR2 YFSETQ. V trimming: 2 bases; J trimming: 6 bases; junction bases outside the gene matches: 16. An approximately 120-subject validation cohort, separate from the approximately 670-subject first cohort, supplied the donors. This entry is derived from a study of cytomegalovirus exposure and HLA in healthy donors. Sequencing was performed with immunoSEQ multiplex PCR; in TCRdb, only in-frame clones are kept and a portion is missing. The sample lists over 200,000 clones, 88% occurring once. Broader study findings: Researchers catalogued about 150 TCR beta chains as cytomegalovirus-associated. Under in vitro conditions, a few CMV-associated chains were confirmed as specific for CMV antigens.

The V and J genes are TRBV5-1 and TRBJ2-2, with 13 nucleotides matching TRBD2. The source of this sequence is a woman aged 18-29 years in good health and CMV-seronegative. Input material: PBMCs. In DNA, the CDR3 is TGCGCCAGCAGCTTACTAGCGGGAGGGCCCCCCCCTGCGAGTTCCGGGGAGCTGTTTTTT. It specifies CASSLLAGGPPPASSGELFF.